This T cell receptor (beta chain) was identified during a study of cytomegalovirus exposure and HLA in healthy donors. Donors were ostensibly healthy at sampling, although undocumented immune exposures were probable. The J segment lost 5 bases and the V segment lost 6 bases, leaving 2 bases of the junction unmatched. The germline V gene has CDR1 MNHNY and CDR2 SVGAGI (reference sequence). The CDR3 is 12 amino acids. This PCR relied on a set of 60 Vbeta primers and 13 Jbeta primers. Produced via immunoSEQ multiplex PCR; TCRdb's table is partial and in-frame only. The profile covers approximately 27,000 clones, with less than 70% appearing a single time and roughly two fifths taken by the ten largest.

The chain recombines TRBV6-6 with TRBJ2-3; 7 nucleotides line up with TRBD2. The TCR sequence derives from a male donor in good health and CMV-seropositive. Sample: PBMCs. The CDR3 DNA sequence: TGTGCCAGCAGCCCGGGGGGAGATACGCAGTATTTT. It codes for CASSPGGDTQYF.